The 29 T cell receptor beta chains in this list originate from one sample, sequenced in a study of T cells in Graves' hyperthyroidism and ophthalmopathy. TCR beta CDR3 region amplification was performed from RNA transcripts. HTBI primers drove first-round RT-PCR of the TCR CDR3. Each CDR3 protein is one row after TCRdb ran MiXCR on the multiplex PCR reads. The sample lists 360,000 or so distinct CDR3 sequences; less than 20% were seen once. Sequenced sample: blood. The receptors come from a woman in her thirties or forties with Graves' ophthalmopathy.

This clonotype occurred many times. CDR3 bases: TGTGCCAGCAGCTTAGCCCCCGGATACGAGCAGTACTTC. The encoded protein is CASSLAPGYEQYF. The J gene is TRBJ2-7, the V gene TRBV7-2; D not certain. In germline, CDR1 is SGHTA, CDR2 FQGNSA. Trimming removed 0 bases from V and 4 bases from J, with 7 bases in between. The CDR3 length is 13 residues.

This clonotype was picked up many times. The CDR3 reads CATSRDMGWGNTEAFF. The CDR3 nucleotides read TGTGCCACCAGCAGAGATATGGGATGGGGGAACACTGAAGCTTTCTTT. The chain couples TRBV15 to TRBJ1-1; D is unresolved. Trimming left V 0 bases short and J 1 base short, with 12 bases between. The CDR3 sequence is 16 residues long. Germline lookup yields CDR1 LNHNV and CDR2 YYDKDF (reference sequence).

This clonotype has ten or more counts. The V gene is TRBV20-1, the J gene TRBJ1-5, with 8 bases matching TRBD1. V lost 0 bases, J lost 10 bases, and 11 bases stayed unmatched. CDR1 and CDR2 from the germline V gene are DFQATT and SNEGSKA (reference sequence). This CDR3 has 15 amino acids. CDR3 DNA: TGCAGTGCTAGAGATCCCGACAGGGGATCAAGCCCCCAGCATTTT. Translation: CSARDPDRGSSPQHF.

At least ten counts were recorded for this clonotype. The CDR3 spells CASKRGAADYEQYF. Written as DNA, the CDR3 is TGTGCCAGCAAGAGGGGGGCCGCGGACTACGAGCAGTACTTC. The V gene is TRBV7-9, the J gene TRBJ2-7; D is perhaps TRBD1 or TRBD2 (6 bases each). CDR1 and CDR2 (germline): SEHNR, FQNEAQ (reference sequence). The germline V and J ends were trimmed by 7 bases and 3 bases, with 16 bases remaining between them. CDR3 size: 14 residues.

This clonotype was seen at least ten times. This chain uses TRBV28 with TRBJ1-2; TRBD1 might be the D (5 bases). CDR3 size: 14 residues. V was pared by 7 bases and J by 6 bases, with 18 bases between. CDR1 is MDHEN, CDR2 SYDVKM, per germline. In nucleotides, the CDR3 is TGTGCCAGCACCCTGGGGGGGGTCAGTGATGGCTACACCTTC. It is translated as CASTLGGVSDGYTF.

This clonotype was seen many times. The chain links TRBV2 to TRBJ1-5; D not resolved. Germline loops: CDR1 SNHLY, CDR2 FYNNEI. The CDR3 contains 14 residues. V was shortened by 5 bases and J by 4 bases, with 12 bases between the two germline ends. CDR3 bases: TGTGCCAGCAGTCAGAGGTTAAGGAATCAGCCCCAGCATTTT. Amino acids: CASSQRLRNQPQHF.

There are a few counts of this clonotype. CDR3: CASHRDRTQETQYF. DNA of the CDR3: TGTGCCAGCCATAGGGACAGGACCCAAGAGACCCAGTACTTC. This chain joins TRBV6-1 and TRBJ2-5; TRBD1 matches 8 bases. Germline V gene sequence: CDR1 MNHNS, CDR2 SASEGT. V shed 8 bases and J 1 base; nucleotides not matched to a gene: 6. The CDR3 extends over 14 amino acids.

In its sample, this clonotype was seen many times. This chain uses TRBV11-2 with TRBJ2-2; D might be TRBD2 (6 bases). Germline CDR1 and CDR2: SGHAT and FQNNGV. Trimming cost V 5 bases and J 2 bases, with 15 bases left between them. The CDR3 length is 16 residues. In DNA form, the CDR3 reads TGTGCCAGCAGCCCCAGGAGGGGAGATAACACCGGGGAGCTGTTTTTT. Translating gives CASSPRRGDNTGELFF.

The chain recombines TRBV15 with TRBJ1-5, with D hard to call. CDR3 length: 13 residues. Trimming removed 0 bases from V and 8 bases from J, with 8 bases in between. The V gene's germline CDR1 is LNHNV and CDR2 YYDKDF (reference sequence). The CDR3 region is CATSREGGEPQHF. Here the CDR3 DNA reads TGTGCCACCAGCAGAGAGGGCGGCGAGCCCCAGCATTTT.

This clonotype showed up just a few times. J is TRBJ1-1 and V is TRBV20-1; D remains ambiguous. The CDR3 has 12 residues. Germline-derived CDR1 and CDR2 are DFQATT and SNEGSKA (reference sequence). V was shortened by 6 bases and J by 8 bases, with 16 bases between the two germline ends. CDR3 protein: CSAYIRDGEAFF. The CDR3 DNA reads as TGCAGTGCCTACATTCGCGATGGGGAAGCTTTCTTT.

Details on this clonotype: This may stem from a read error, because a much larger clone lies one nucleotide away. The chain combines TRBV19 with TRBJ2-4, with no clear D. The germline CDR1 and CDR2 sequences are LNHDA and SQIVND (reference sequence). CDR3 length equals 13 residues. The CDR3 region has the DNA TGTGCCGCTAGGCCGGGCGTTGGAAACAATCAGTACTTC. As protein: CAARPGVGNNQYF. Full variable domain (rest looked up from reference TRBV19 and TRBJ2-4): DGGITQSPKYLFRKEGQNVTLSCEQNLNHDAMYWYRQDPGQGLRLIYYSQIVNDFQKGDIAEGYSVSREKKESFPLTVTSAQKNPTAFYLCAARPGVGNNQYFGAGTRLSVL.

The chain recombines TRBV20-1 with TRBJ1-2; TRBD1 agrees at 7 bases. Trimming at V came to 0 bases and at J to 4 bases, leaving 11 bases not matched to a gene. The CDR3 totals 16 residues. Germline loops: CDR1 DFQATT, CDR2 SNEGSKA (reference sequence). The CDR3, as DNA: TGCAGTGCTAGAGAACAGGGGCCGACAGGGACCTATGGCTACACCTTC. It specifies CSAREQGPTGTYGYTF.

The chain employs TRBV6-1 and TRBJ2-6, with TRBD1 as a possible D gene (5 bases). This CDR3 contains 15 residues. Trimming removed 3 bases at V and 4 bases at J, with 10 bases between. Germline assignment: CDR1 MNHNS and CDR2 SASEGT. The CDR3 loop reads CASSEGLLGANVLTF. The DNA for the CDR3 is TGTGCCAGCAGTGAGGGGCTATTAGGGGCCAACGTCCTGACTTTC.

The chain carries TRBV18 and TRBJ2-5, with TRBD1 matching 7 bases. The CDR3 has 14 amino acids. Germline values: CDR1 KGHSH, CDR2 LQKENI. V was pared by 6 bases and J by 0 bases, with 4 bases of the junction left unmatched. CDR3 region: CASSDRSYQETQYF. DNA of the CDR3: TGTGCCAGCTCGGACAGGTCGTACCAAGAGACCCAGTACTTC.

Ten or more counts support this clonotype. The chain links TRBV10-3 to TRBJ1-3, with D unclear. The CDR3 extends over 13 amino acids. V was clipped by 4 bases and J by 2 bases, with 6 bases between them. The germline gives CDR1 ENHRY, CDR2 SYGVKD. The CDR3 spells CAISGVAGNTIYF. The CDR3 DNA reads TGTGCCATCAGTGGCGTAGCTGGAAACACCATATATTTT.

In regard to this clonotype: This could be a read error, since a much larger clone is one nucleotide away. This sequence joins TRBV4-1 and TRBJ2-7, with 12 positions matching TRBD2. This CDR3 is 18 amino acids long. Germline V gene data show CDR1 as MGHRA and CDR2 as YSYEKL. CDR3 nucleotides: TGCGCCAGCAGCCAAGGTCTTATCGGGCTAGCGGGAGGGGACGAGCAGCACTTC. Its translation: CASSQGLIGLAGGDEQHF.

This clonotype has a count of ten or more. DNA of the CDR3: TGTGCCAGCAGTTCGGGACAGGGAGGGAGCCATAGCAATCAGCCCCAGCATTTT. Protein: CASSSGQGGSHSNQPQHF. The chain links TRBV28 to TRBJ1-5, with 9 bases matching TRBD1. V shed 4 bases and J 0 bases; nucleotides not matched to a gene: 10. This CDR3 has 18 amino acids. The germline V gene has CDR1 MDHEN and CDR2 SYDVKM.

V usage is TRBV6-1 and J usage is TRBJ2-1; 9 bases agree with TRBD2. Germline assignment: CDR1 MNHNS and CDR2 SASEGT. V trimming: 4 bases; J trimming: 6 bases; junction bases outside the gene matches: 7. The CDR3 sequence is 15 residues long. Here the CDR3 reads CASSGGGGWSNEQFF. For the CDR3, the DNA is TGTGCCAGCAGTGGCGGGGGGGGGTGGAGCAATGAGCAGTTCTTC.

This clonotype has just a few counts. The chain recombines TRBV29-1 with TRBJ1-2; 10 bases agree with TRBD1. CDR3 size: 19 residues. The germline gives CDR1 SQVTM, CDR2 ANQGSEA. Germline trimming cut 3 bases from V and 5 bases from J; bases unmatched to any gene: 21. The CDR3: CSVDRLGTGASGVLYGYTF. The CDR3 DNA is TGCAGCGTTGACCGATTAGGGACAGGGGCCAGCGGTGTCCTTTATGGCTACACCTTC.

Many counts were recorded for this clonotype. This chain joins TRBV11-2 and TRBJ2-7; D perhaps matches TRBD1 (7 bases). The germline V gene encodes CDR1 SGHAT and CDR2 FQNNGV. Between the trimmed V and J ends, which lost 0 bases and 2 bases, there was a span of 11 bases. The CDR3 runs to 15 residues. CDR3 sequence reads: CASSLEQGRPYEQYF. In DNA, the CDR3 is TGTGCCAGCAGCTTAGAACAGGGGAGGCCCTACGAGCAGTACTTC. The full variable domain, with the rest looked up from reference TRBV11-2 and TRBJ2-7, is EAGVAQSPRYKIIEKRQSVAFWCNPISGHATLYWYQQILGQGPKLLIQFQNNGVVDDSQLPKDRFSAERLKGVDSTLKIQPAKLEDSAVYLCASSLEQGRPYEQYFGPGTRLTVT.

This clonotype was picked up a small number of times. The chain carries TRBV5-5 and TRBJ2-1; 10 nucleotides align to TRBD2. This CDR3 is built from 15 residues. J lost 5 bases, V lost 4 bases, and 6 bases had no gene match. The V gene's germline CDR1 is SGHKS and CDR2 YYEKEE (reference sequence). DNA for the CDR3: TGTGCCAGCAGCGAGAAGGGACTAGCGAACAATGAGCAGTTCTTC. It encodes CASSEKGLANNEQFF. The full variable domain, rest sourced from reference TRBV5-5 and TRBJ2-1, is DAGVTQSPTHLIKTRGQQVTLRCSPISGHKSVSWYQQVLGQGPQFIFQYYEKEERGRGNFPDRFSARQFPNYSSELNVNALLLGDSALYLCASSEKGLANNEQFFGPGTRLTVL.

This clonotype has at least ten counts. The chain has TRBV28 and TRBJ2-6, with D perhaps TRBD1 (6 bases). CDR1 is MDHEN and CDR2 is SYDVKM in the germline V gene. This CDR3 is built from 16 residues. Trimming stripped 6 bases from V and 4 bases from J, with 16 bases between. As DNA, the CDR3 is TGTGCCAGCAGACCTTTAACAGGGCGAGGGGCCAACGTCCTGACTTTC. As protein: CASRPLTGRGANVLTF. The variable domain in full, with the rest retrieved from reference TRBV28 and TRBJ2-6, is DVKVTQSSRYLVKRTGEKVFLECVQDMDHENMFWYRQDPGLGLRLIYFSYDVKMKEKGDIPEGYSVSREKKERFSLILESASTNQTSMYLCASRPLTGRGANVLTFGAGSRLTVL.

This clonotype was detected ten times or more. The rearrangement joins TRBV9 to TRBJ2-7, with 10 bases that match TRBD2. With V trimmed by 0 bases and J by 7 bases, 10 bases remained unmatched. CDR1 is SGDLS and CDR2 is YYNGEE in the germline V gene. The CDR3 has 16 residues. The CDR3 nucleotides read TGTGCCAGCAGCGTAGCACAGCTAGCGGGAGTCGCGGAGCAGTACTTC. It codes for CASSVAQLAGVAEQYF.

The sample holds many counts of this clonotype. The chain combines TRBV6-1 with TRBJ1-6, with a weak D call TRBD1 (5 bases). The length of the CDR3 is 17 residues. V was pared by 8 bases and J by 7 bases, with 24 bases between. The germline V gene has CDR1 MNHNS and CDR2 SASEGT. The CDR3 spells CASRQHQGGSVNSPLHF. CDR3 DNA sequence: TGTGCCAGCCGACAACACCAGGGTGGGTCCGTAAATTCACCCCTCCACTTT.

This clonotype was observed many times. This rearrangement joins TRBV6-5 to TRBJ2-7; D not resolved. The CDR3 totals 13 residues. Per the germline V gene, CDR1 is MNHEY and CDR2 is SVGAGI. V lost 7 bases and J 2 bases, leaving 12 bases between the germline ends. The CDR3 bases are TGTGCCAGCACCACCAGAGAAACCTACGAGCAGTACTTC. Translation: CASTTRETYEQYF.

There are many counts of this clonotype. CDR3: CASSMTGTPRNTIYF. Written as DNA, the CDR3 is TGTGCCAGCAGTATGACCGGGACACCTAGAAACACCATATATTTT. The rearrangement uses TRBV12-3 or TRBV12-4 and TRBJ1-3, with D maybe TRBD1 (6 bases). This CDR3 comprises 15 residues. Trimming shortened V by 5 bases and J by 5 bases, and 16 bases separated the two germline ends.

This clonotype has a single count. The rearrangement joins TRBV6-2 or TRBV6-3 to TRBJ1-1; D perhaps matches TRBD1 (6 bases). In germline, CDR1 is MNHEY, CDR2 SVGEGT. V dropped 6 bases and J dropped 1 base, with 15 bases sitting between them. CDR3 size: 15 residues. DNA of the CDR3: TGTGCCAGCAGAACCACAGGGATAGGGAACACTGAAGCTTTCTTT. This sequence encodes CASRTTGIGNTEAFF.

Remarks on this clonotype: One junction end disagrees with the germline gene, perhaps due to a read error. The gene calls are TRBV10-3 and TRBJ2-7; D might be TRBD1 (6 bases). This CDR3 region has 16 residues. CDR1 is ENHRY and CDR2 is SYGVKD in the germline V gene. This CDR3 is CATSDSDSASSYEQYF. CDR3 DNA sequence: TGTGCCACCAGTGATTCGGACAGCGCGAGCTCCTACGAGCAGTACTTC.

This clonotype was seen ten or more times. Compared with germline, one end of the junction differs, possibly owing to a read error. The chain has TRBV28 and TRBJ2-3, with TRBD2 identical over 10 bases. CDR1 is MDHEN, CDR2 SYDVKM, per germline. There are 17 residues in the CDR3. For the CDR3, the DNA is TGTGCCAGCAGTTTAGAATGGACTAGCGGTATCACAGATACACAGTATTTT. It yields the protein CASSLEWTSGITDTQYF.